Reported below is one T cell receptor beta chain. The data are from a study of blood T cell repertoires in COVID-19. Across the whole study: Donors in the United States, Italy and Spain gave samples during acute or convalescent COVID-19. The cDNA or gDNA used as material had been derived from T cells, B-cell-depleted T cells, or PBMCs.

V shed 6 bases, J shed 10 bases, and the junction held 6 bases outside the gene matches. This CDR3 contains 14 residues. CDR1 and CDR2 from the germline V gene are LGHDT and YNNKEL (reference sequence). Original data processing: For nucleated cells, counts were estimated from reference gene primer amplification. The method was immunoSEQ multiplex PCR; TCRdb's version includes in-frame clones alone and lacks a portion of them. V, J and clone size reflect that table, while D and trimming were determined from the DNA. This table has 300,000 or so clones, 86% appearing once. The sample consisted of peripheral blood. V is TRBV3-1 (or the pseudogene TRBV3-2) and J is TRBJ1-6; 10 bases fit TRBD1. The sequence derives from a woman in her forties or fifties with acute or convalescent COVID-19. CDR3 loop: CASRRQGADSPLHF. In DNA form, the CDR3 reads TGTGCCAGCAGGAGACAGGGGGCTGACTCACCCCTCCACTTT.